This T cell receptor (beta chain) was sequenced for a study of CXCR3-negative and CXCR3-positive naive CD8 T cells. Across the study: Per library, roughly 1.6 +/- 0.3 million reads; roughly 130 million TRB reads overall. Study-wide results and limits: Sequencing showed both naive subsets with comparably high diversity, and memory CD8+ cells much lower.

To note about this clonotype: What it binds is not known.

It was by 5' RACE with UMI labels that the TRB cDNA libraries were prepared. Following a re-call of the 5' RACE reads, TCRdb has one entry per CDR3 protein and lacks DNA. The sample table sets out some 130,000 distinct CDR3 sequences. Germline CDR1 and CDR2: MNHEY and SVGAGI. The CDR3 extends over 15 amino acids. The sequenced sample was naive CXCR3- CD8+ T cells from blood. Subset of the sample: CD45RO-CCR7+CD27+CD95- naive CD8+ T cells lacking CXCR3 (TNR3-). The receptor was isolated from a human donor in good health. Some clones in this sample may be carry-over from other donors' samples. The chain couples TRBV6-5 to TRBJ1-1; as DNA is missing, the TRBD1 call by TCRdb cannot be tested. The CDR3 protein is CASSYSGGGNTEAFF.